The 31 T cell receptor beta chains reported below all come from one sample, sequenced in a study of shared clonotypes between healthy human individuals. Naive CD8 populations comprised CD45RO-negative cells positively selected for CCR7, excluding terminally differentiated effector memory CD45RA+ cells. Assay: immunoSEQ multiplex PCR; the TCRdb copy retains only in-frame clones and omits some. The table shows roughly 2,000,000 clones, with roughly 93% occurring only once. The source material was naive CD8+ T cells from PBMCs. These receptors were collected from a man aged 18 to 29 in good health. Some clones in this sample may be carry-over from other donors' samples.

The rearrangement uses TRBV7-9 and TRBJ2-2, with 7 nucleotides matching TRBD1. Germline assignment: CDR1 SEHNR and CDR2 FQNEAQ (reference sequence). This CDR3 has 14 amino acids. J was trimmed by 6 bases and V by 5 bases; bases with no gene match: 6. CDR3 bases: TGTGCCAGCAGCCCCTACAGGGGACCCGGGGAGCTGTTTTTT. Amino acid sequence: CASSPYRGPGELFF.

The chain combines TRBV9 with TRBJ2-2; D call uncertain. CDR1 and CDR2 (germline): SGDLS, YYNGEE. The CDR3 length is 14 residues. The V end lost 0 bases, the J end lost 5 bases, and 8 bases lay between the germline ends. CDR3 bases: TGTGCCAGCAGCGTAGATCCTCTGACCGGGGAGCTGTTTTTT. It is translated as CASSVDPLTGELFF.

This sequence joins TRBV6-4 and TRBJ2-1; 9 bases agree with TRBD1. The CDR3 is made up of 15 amino acids. V lost 6 bases and J lost 5; bases outside the gene matches: 8. Germline lookup yields CDR1 MRHNA and CDR2 SNTAGT. Here the CDR3 DNA reads TGTGCCAGCAGGGGGACAGGGCTTGGTAACAATGAGCAGTTCTTC. This encodes CASRGTGLGNNEQFF.

Regarding this clone: Other DNA sequences in the sample encode the same CDR3. The chain uses TRBV27 and TRBJ2-1, with D perhaps matching TRBD2 (5 bases). Looked up from germline, CDR1 is MNHEY and CDR2 is SMNVEV (reference sequence). CDR3 size: 14 residues. Deletions cut 3 bases from V and 3 bases from J, with 9 bases between. The CDR3 protein is CASSLSGVYNEQFF. DNA for the CDR3: TGTGCCAGCAGTTTGAGCGGAGTCTACAATGAGCAGTTCTTC.

The rearrangement joins TRBV5-1 to TRBJ2-6; D is perhaps TRBD1 or TRBD2 (6 bases each). The CDR3 runs 16 residues. V lost 4 bases, J lost 15 bases, and 26 bases lay in between. Germline assignment: CDR1 SGHRS and CDR2 YFSETQ. The CDR3 protein is CASSQMYTGRNLDLTF. Here the CDR3 DNA reads TGCGCCAGCAGCCAAATGTACACAGGGAGGAACTTGGACCTGACTTTC.

The V and J genes are TRBV5-5 and TRBJ1-2, with D uncertain. The CDR3 length is 16 residues. Trimming took 0 bases from V and 3 from J, leaving 15 bases between them. Germline loops: CDR1 SGHKS, CDR2 YYEKEE (reference sequence). CDR3 nucleotides: TGTGCCAGCAGCTTGGGAGGAGTTGACACCCACTATGGCTACACCTTC. Translating gives CASSLGGVDTHYGYTF. Using reference TRBV5-5 and TRBJ1-2 for the parts outside the CDR3, the full variable domain is DAGVTQSPTHLIKTRGQQVTLRCSPISGHKSVSWYQQVLGQGPQFIFQYYEKEERGRGNFPDRFSARQFPNYSSELNVNALLLGDSALYLCASSLGGVDTHYGYTFGSGTRLTVV.

The gene calls are TRBV9 and TRBJ2-5; 9 bases match TRBD2. CDR1 SGDLS and CDR2 YYNGEE come from the germline V gene. The CDR3 length is 15 residues. J gave up 5 bases and V 4 bases, and 9 bases lay outside the gene matches. DNA of the CDR3: TGTGCCAGCAGCCCCGGACTAGCGTGGGGGGAGACCCAGTACTTC. Protein: CASSPGLAWGETQYF.

Comments on this clone: Other nucleotide sequences in the sample specify the same CDR3. The V and J genes are TRBV29-1 and TRBJ2-2; possibly TRBD1 for D (6 bases). This CDR3 contains 12 residues. Per the germline V gene, CDR1 is SQVTM and CDR2 is ANQGSEA. Trimming took off 4 bases at V and 5 bases at J, with 8 bases between the two ends. The CDR3 nucleotides read TGCAGCGTTGTACAGGGAACCGGGGAGCTGTTTTTT. Translating gives CSVVQGTGELFF.

The chain employs TRBV28 and TRBJ2-1; a possible D gene is TRBD1 (5 bases). V lost 7 bases and J 4 bases, leaving 14 bases between the germline ends. The CDR3 is 14 residues long. Germline V gene data show CDR1 as MDHEN and CDR2 as SYDVKM. The chain's CDR3 is CASIGRGIYNEQFF. The CDR3 DNA follows: TGTGCCAGCATTGGTAGGGGTATTTACAATGAGCAGTTCTTC.

The chain recombines TRBV7-2 with TRBJ2-5, with TRBD2 matching 8 bases. From germline, CDR1 is SGHTA and CDR2 FQGNSA. J lost 1 base, V lost 0 bases, and 7 bases had no gene match. The CDR3 totals 17 residues. The CDR3 DNA follows: TGTGCCAGCAGCTTAGCGCGGGGGGAGGCCACCCAAGAGACCCAGTACTTC. Protein product: CASSLARGEATQETQYF.

This chain uses TRBV10-3 with TRBJ2-2, with a weak D call TRBD2 (7 bases). Trimming shortened V by 11 bases and J by 6 bases, and 19 bases separated the two germline ends. The germline CDR1 and CDR2 sequences are ENHRY and SYGVKD. The CDR3 runs to 14 residues. Here the CDR3 reads CASLGGARAGELFF. The DNA of the CDR3 is TGTGCCTCCCTTGGGGGGGCGAGGGCCGGGGAGCTGTTTTTT.

This CDR3 is CASSIVLAGTFYNEQFF. The CDR3 nucleotides read TGTGCCAGTAGTATAGTGCTAGCGGGAACCTTTTACAATGAGCAGTTCTTC. The chain couples TRBV19 to TRBJ2-1; 9 nucleotides align to TRBD2. The germline gives CDR1 LNHDA, CDR2 SQIVND (reference sequence). The V and J ends lost 1 base and 4 bases, in that order; junction bases with no gene match: 8. The CDR3 extends over 17 amino acids.

Here the CDR3 reads CATGSRGTQLTGNTIYF. CDR3 nucleotides: TGTGCCACGGGGTCGCGAGGAACTCAACTAACTGGAAACACCATATATTTT. The chain links TRBV5-4 to TRBJ1-3; D is uncertain. This CDR3 is built from 17 residues. Trimming pared 9 bases from V and 2 bases from J, leaving 24 bases between. The germline V gene has CDR1 SGHNT and CDR2 YYREEE (reference sequence).

The J gene is TRBJ2-7, the V gene TRBV18; 9 positions match TRBD2. Germline trimming cut 2 bases from V and 7 bases from J; bases unmatched to any gene: 9. Looked up from germline, CDR1 is KGHSH and CDR2 is LQKENI. CDR3 length equals 15 residues. For the CDR3, the DNA is TGTGCCAGCTCACCAGGGTTTTCAGCGGGAGGTGAGCAGTACTTC. Protein sequence: CASSPGFSAGGEQYF.

The chain uses TRBV10-3 and TRBJ2-2; 8 bases match TRBD1. Germline V gene sequence: CDR1 ENHRY, CDR2 SYGVKD. This CDR3 contains 18 residues. J gave up 3 bases and V 2 bases, and 11 bases lay outside the gene matches. The CDR3 region is CAISETRQGALDTGELFF. Written as DNA, the CDR3 is TGTGCCATCAGTGAGACCCGGCAGGGGGCTCTCGACACCGGGGAGCTGTTTTTT.

This chain connects TRBV28 to TRBJ1-5; D remains ambiguous. Germline V gene lookup returns CDR1 MDHEN and CDR2 SYDVKM. This CDR3 region has 12 residues. V was cut by 10 bases and J by 12 bases, with 19 bases left in between. The CDR3 DNA reads TGTGCCACCCAGACGGTCTCGGTGGACCAGCATTTT. Protein sequence: CATQTVSVDQHF.

This chain links TRBV4-3 with TRBJ2-1, with 8 bases matching TRBD2. This CDR3 spans 15 amino acids. Germline assignment: CDR1 LGHNA and CDR2 YSLEER. V was pared by 1 base and J by 4 bases, with 3 bases of the junction left unmatched. The CDR3 region is CASSQASGSYNEQFF. In nucleotides, the CDR3 is TGCGCCAGCAGCCAAGCCAGCGGGAGTTACAATGAGCAGTTCTTC.

The J gene is TRBJ2-2, the V gene TRBV7-9; tentatively, D is TRBD1 or TRBD2 (5 bases each). The CDR3 length is 10 residues. Deletions cut 8 bases from V and 9 bases from J, with 7 bases between. Looked up from germline, CDR1 is SEHNR and CDR2 is FQNEAQ (reference sequence). CDR3 nucleotides: TGTGCCAGCGGGACGTGGGAGCTGTTTTTT. Amino acid sequence: CASGTWELFF.

The rearrangement links TRBV4-1 to TRBJ2-1; D unresolved. Germline loops: CDR1 MGHRA, CDR2 YSYEKL. There are 15 residues in the CDR3. Trimming shortened V by 1 base and J by 5 bases, and 12 bases separated the two germline ends. DNA for the CDR3: TGCGCCAGCAGCCAAGGGCGCAGGAGTAACAATGAGCAGTTCTTC. Translating it yields CASSQGRRSNNEQFF.

The V gene is TRBV28, the J gene TRBJ1-5; perhaps TRBD1 as D (6 bases). Germline loops: CDR1 MDHEN, CDR2 SYDVKM. This CDR3 contains 14 residues. Trimming shortened V by 6 bases and J by 5 bases, and 14 bases separated the two germline ends. The DNA of the CDR3 is TGTGCCAGCAGGCCGACAGGAAACTATCAGCCCCAGCATTTT. Translating it yields CASRPTGNYQPQHF.

Note on this clone: In the same sample, other DNA sequences code for this CDR3. The genes are TRBV7-9 and TRBJ2-1; D not certain. The CDR3 sequence is 12 residues long. The V and J ends lost 7 bases and 6 bases respectively, with 10 bases between them. The V gene's germline CDR1 is SEHNR and CDR2 FQNEAQ (reference sequence). Written as DNA, the CDR3 is TGTGCCAGCACTACTTGGGGCAATGAGCAGTTCTTC. This sequence encodes CASTTWGNEQFF.

V is TRBV7-6 and J is TRBJ1-4; D uncertain. CDR1 is SGHVS, CDR2 FNYEAQ, per germline. The CDR3 has 14 residues. With 5 bases removed from V and 5 bases from J, the gap between germline ends came to 12 bases. Here the CDR3 reads CASSPTPPNEKLFF. The CDR3 DNA sequence: TGTGCCAGCAGCCCCACTCCACCAAATGAAAAACTGTTTTTT. The complete variable domain, with remaining parts taken from reference TRBV7-6 and TRBJ1-4, reads GAGVSQSPRYKVTKRGQDVALRCDPISGHVSLYWYRQALGQGPEFLTYFNYEAQQDKSGLPNDRFSAERPEGSISTLTIQRTEQRDSAMYRCASSPTPPNEKLFFGSGTQLSVL.

V and J are TRBV29-1 and TRBJ2-7, with 13 bases aligning to TRBD2. Germline V lookup: CDR1 SQVTM, CDR2 ANQGSEA. The CDR3 is 16 amino acids. V gave up 0 bases and J gave up 0 bases; unmatched junction bases: 2. The CDR3 protein is CSVEEWTSGSSYEQYF. The CDR3 nucleotides read TGCAGCGTTGAAGAATGGACTAGCGGGAGCTCCTACGAGCAGTACTTC.

The rearrangement joins TRBV7-9 to TRBJ2-1, with TRBD2 matching 8 bases. There are 15 residues in the CDR3. Looked up from germline, CDR1 is SEHNR and CDR2 is FQNEAQ (reference sequence). V lost 0 bases, J lost 8 bases, and 6 bases stayed unmatched. CDR3 sequence: CASSLASGINDEQFF. CDR3 DNA: TGTGCCAGCAGCTTAGCTAGCGGGATCAACGATGAGCAGTTCTTC.

The chain links TRBV15 to TRBJ2-1, with D perhaps assigned TRBD1 or TRBD2 (5 bases each). Germline V gene sequence: CDR1 LNHNV, CDR2 YYDKDF (reference sequence). V shed 0 bases and J shed 6 bases, with 12 bases lying between them. The CDR3 contains 15 residues. CDR3 sequence: CATSRDRPRGNEQFF. In DNA form, the CDR3 reads TGTGCCACCAGCAGAGATAGGCCGAGGGGCAATGAGCAGTTCTTC.

CDR3 nucleotide sequence: TGTGCCATCAGTGATGGAGGGGGGCTGTTTTTT. Its translation is CAISDGGGLFF. The chain combines TRBV10-3 with TRBJ1-4, with D possibly matching TRBD1 (6 bases). This CDR3 region has 11 residues. Germline values: CDR1 ENHRY, CDR2 SYGVKD. V lost 3 bases, J lost 14 bases, and 10 bases lay in between.

The chain joins TRBV7-9 to TRBJ1-2, with no clear D. V was trimmed by 1 base and J by 6 bases, leaving 12 bases between them. The CDR3 is made up of 14 amino acids. Germline CDR1 SEHNR, CDR2 FQNEAQ (reference sequence). CDR3 residues: CASSLGFGPNGYTF. In DNA, the CDR3 is TGTGCCAGCAGCTTAGGATTCGGACCTAATGGCTACACCTTC.

The rearrangement joins TRBV5-4 to TRBJ2-7, with no clear D. In germline, CDR1 is SGHNT, CDR2 YYREEE (reference sequence). This CDR3 is 12 amino acids long. Between the trimmed V and J ends, which lost 1 base and 6 bases, there was a span of 8 bases. CDR3 amino acids: CASSLWASEQYF. In DNA form, the CDR3 reads TGTGCCAGCAGCTTGTGGGCCTCCGAGCAGTACTTC. The entire variable domain, with the rest obtained from reference TRBV5-4 and TRBJ2-7, is as follows: ETGVTQSPTHLIKTRGQQVTLRCSSQSGHNTVSWYQQALGQGPQFIFQYYREEENGRGNFPPRFSGLQFPNYSSELNVNALELDDSALYLCASSLWASEQYFGPGTRLTVT.

The chain combines TRBV5-4 with TRBJ2-7, with D unresolved. The CDR3 totals 15 residues. Trimming took 2 bases from V and 1 from J, leaving 13 bases between them. The germline V gene encodes CDR1 SGHNT and CDR2 YYREEE (reference sequence). CDR3 nucleotide sequence: TGTGCCAGCAGCTTCCCACGGACCGGGTCCTACGAGCAGTACTTC. It specifies CASSFPRTGSYEQYF.

The chain is built from TRBV6-5 and TRBJ2-1; the D gene is possibly TRBD2 (6 bases). Germline loops: CDR1 MNHEY, CDR2 SVGAGI. Trimming took 6 bases from V and 4 from J, leaving 16 bases between them. The CDR3 covers 15 residues. This chain's CDR3 is CASSLAGGVYNEQFF. The CDR3 bases are TGTGCCAGCAGCTTAGCAGGAGGGGTTTACAATGAGCAGTTCTTC.

V and J are TRBV11-2 and TRBJ2-1; 8 nucleotides align to TRBD1. J was trimmed by 6 bases and V by 5 bases; bases with no gene match: 6. CDR1 SGHAT and CDR2 FQNNGV come from the germline V gene. The CDR3 has 14 amino acids. CDR3 sequence reads: CASSRTGRVNEQFF. For the CDR3, the DNA is TGTGCCAGCAGCCGGACAGGGCGGGTCAATGAGCAGTTCTTC.